This TCR beta chain was sequenced for a study of blood T cell repertoires in COVID-19. Looking at the study overall: The United States, Italy and Spain supplied acute and convalescent COVID-19 samples. Sample material is recorded as cDNA or gDNA derived from T cells, B-cell-depleted T cells, or PBMCs.

In the authors' methods: Using reference gene primer amplification, nucleated cell counts were estimated. Clones were sequenced by immunoSEQ multiplex PCR, and TCRdb holds only the in-frame ones, with some missing. V, J and clone size derive from that table, while D and trimming were established from the DNA sequence. The sample lists 100,000 to 150,000 clones, roughly 86% occurring once. CDR3 length equals 17 residues. Germline values: CDR1 MDHEN, CDR2 SYDVKM. V shed 6 bases, J shed 4 bases, and the junction held 15 bases outside the gene matches. The clonotype originates from a human donor in a cohort sampled during active COVID-19. The sequenced sample was peripheral blood. The chain joins TRBV28 to TRBJ2-3, with 8 bases that match TRBD1. CDR3 amino acids: CASSPISTGAIADTQYF. DNA of the CDR3: TGTGCCAGCAGCCCCATCTCGACAGGGGCGATCGCAGATACGCAGTATTTT.